This T cell receptor (beta chain) was found in a study of T cell responses to AZD1222 COVID-19 vaccine. Findings of the study overall: Sampling captured repertoires only after the peak T cell response.

Notes on this clone: Its antigen is unidentified.

TCRdb keeps only in-frame clones here, not all; method: immunoSEQ multiplex PCR. The sample consists of approximately 60,000 clones, approximately 86% of them appearing once. The CDR3 consists of 14 residues. Germline lookup yields CDR1 MDHEN and CDR2 SYDVKM. With 6 bases removed from V and 2 bases from J, the gap between germline ends came to 11 bases. This chain connects TRBV28 to TRBJ1-5; D is uncertain. This specimen was peripheral blood, taken on day 0 of AZD1222 vaccination. This clonotype was obtained from an adult in good health. The CDR3 DNA is TGTGCCAGCAGGGACGGGAGACGCAATCAGCCCCAGCATTTT. Protein product: CASRDGRRNQPQHF.